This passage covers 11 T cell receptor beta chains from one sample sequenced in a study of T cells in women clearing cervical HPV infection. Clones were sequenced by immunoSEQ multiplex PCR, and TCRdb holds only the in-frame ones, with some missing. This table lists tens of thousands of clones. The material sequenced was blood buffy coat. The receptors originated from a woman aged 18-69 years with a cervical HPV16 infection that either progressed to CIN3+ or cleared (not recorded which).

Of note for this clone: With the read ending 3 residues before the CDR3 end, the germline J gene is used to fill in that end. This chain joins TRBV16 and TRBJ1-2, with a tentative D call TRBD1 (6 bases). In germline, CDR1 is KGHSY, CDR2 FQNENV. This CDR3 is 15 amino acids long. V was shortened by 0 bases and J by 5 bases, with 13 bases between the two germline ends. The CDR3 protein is CASSQSGAGTYGYTF. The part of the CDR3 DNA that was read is TGTGCCAGCAGCCAATCGGGGGCAGGGACGTATGGC.

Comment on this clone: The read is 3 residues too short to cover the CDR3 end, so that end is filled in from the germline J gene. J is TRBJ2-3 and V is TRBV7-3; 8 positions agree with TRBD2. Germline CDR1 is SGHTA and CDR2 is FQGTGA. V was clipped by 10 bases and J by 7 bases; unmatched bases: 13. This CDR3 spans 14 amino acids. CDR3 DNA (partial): TGTGCCACCAACCCGGGGCTAGCGGGTAATACG. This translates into CATNPGLAGNT. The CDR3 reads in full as CATNPGLAGNTQYF.

The DNA read from the CDR3 is TGCAGCGTTGAAGTAGCGGGGGGCACAGATACG. As protein: CSVEVAGGTDT. The full CDR3 is CSVEVAGGTDTQYF. This sequence joins TRBV29-1 and TRBJ2-3; 9 bases are shared with TRBD2. The read ends 3 residues shy of where the CDR3 ends; the end is completed using the germline J gene. The CDR3 consists of 14 residues. The V gene's germline CDR1 is SQVTM and CDR2 ANQGSEA. J was trimmed by 1 base and V by 1 base; bases with no gene match: 0.

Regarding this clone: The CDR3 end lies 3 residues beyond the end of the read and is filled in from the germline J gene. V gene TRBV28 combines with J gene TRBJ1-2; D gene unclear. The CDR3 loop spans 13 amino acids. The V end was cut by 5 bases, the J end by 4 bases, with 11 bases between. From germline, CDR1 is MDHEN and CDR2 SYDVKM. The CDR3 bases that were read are TGTGCCAGCAGTAACTTATTAATCTATGGC. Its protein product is CASSNLLIYG. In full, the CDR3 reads CASSNLLIYGYTF.

The sequenced CDR3 bases are TGTGCCAGCAGCTTGGCGGGGCCGTCGGATGATACG. Amino acids: CASSLAGPSDDT. The full CDR3 reads CASSLAGPSDDTQYF. V gene TRBV7-2 combines with J gene TRBJ2-3, with D perhaps TRBD2 (6 bases). The read falls 3 residues short of the CDR3 end, and the missing part is taken from the germline J gene. The CDR3 covers 15 residues. In germline, CDR1 is SGHTA, CDR2 FQGNSA. V gave up 3 bases and J gave up 6 bases, with 16 bases separating them.

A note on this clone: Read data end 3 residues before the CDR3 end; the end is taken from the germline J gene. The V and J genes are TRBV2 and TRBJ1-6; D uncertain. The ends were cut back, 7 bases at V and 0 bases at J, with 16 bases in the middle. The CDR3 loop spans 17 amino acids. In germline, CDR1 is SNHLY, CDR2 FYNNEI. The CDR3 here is CASTVEGGLSYNSPLHF. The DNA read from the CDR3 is TGTGCCAGCACCGTTGAAGGTGGCCTCTCCTATAATTCACCC. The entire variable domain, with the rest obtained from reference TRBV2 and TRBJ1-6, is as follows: EPEVTQTPSHQVTQMGQEVILRCVPISNHLYFYWYRQILGQKVEFLVSFYNNEISEKSEIFDDQFSVERPDGSNFTLKIRSTKLEDSAMYFCASTVEGGLSYNSPLHFGNGTRLTVT.

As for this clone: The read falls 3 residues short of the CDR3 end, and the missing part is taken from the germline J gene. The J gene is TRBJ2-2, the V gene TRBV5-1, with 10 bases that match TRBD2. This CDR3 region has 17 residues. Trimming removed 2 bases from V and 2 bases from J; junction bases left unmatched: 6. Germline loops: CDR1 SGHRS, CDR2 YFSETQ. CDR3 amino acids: CASSFTLAGVNTGELFF. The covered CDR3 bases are TGCGCCAGCAGCTTTACTCTAGCGGGAGTAAACACCGGGGAG.

The CDR3 bases that were read are TGTGCCAGCTCACAAAGACTAGCAGTCCACGAC. Amino acid sequence: CASSQRLAVHD. The complete CDR3 protein is CASSQRLAVHDYTF. The chain recombines TRBV18 with TRBJ1-2; D uncertain. The read finishes 3 residues shy of the CDR3 end, and the germline J gene is used to complete it. The V gene's germline CDR1 is KGHSH and CDR2 LQKENI. The CDR3 is 14 residues long.

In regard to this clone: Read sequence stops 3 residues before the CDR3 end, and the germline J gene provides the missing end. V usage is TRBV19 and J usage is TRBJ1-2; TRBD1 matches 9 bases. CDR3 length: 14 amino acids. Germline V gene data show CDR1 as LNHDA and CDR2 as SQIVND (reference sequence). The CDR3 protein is CASSPLSGTGTYTF. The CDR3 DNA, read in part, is TGTGCCAGTAGTCCTCTCTCCGGGACAGGGACT.

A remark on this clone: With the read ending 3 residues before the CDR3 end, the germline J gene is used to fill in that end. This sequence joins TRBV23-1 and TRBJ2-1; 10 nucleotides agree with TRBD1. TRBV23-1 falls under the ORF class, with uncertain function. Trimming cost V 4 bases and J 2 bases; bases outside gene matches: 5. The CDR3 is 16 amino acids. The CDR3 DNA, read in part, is TGCGCCAGCAGTCTATTAGACAGGGGGCCCTACAATGAG. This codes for CASSLLDRGPYNE. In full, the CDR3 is CASSLLDRGPYNEQFF.

Partial CDR3 DNA: TGCAGTGCCTACTCGCCACGATCCTATGGC. It specifies CSAYSPRSYG. The complete CDR3 sequence is CSAYSPRSYGYTF. V gene TRBV20-1 combines with J gene TRBJ1-2; D ambiguous. The CDR3 end falls 3 residues outside the read, so it is completed with the germline J gene. Between the trimmed V and J ends, which lost 6 bases and 4 bases, there was a span of 15 bases. Germline CDR1 and CDR2: DFQATT and SNEGSKA (reference sequence). This CDR3 spans 13 amino acids.